The 22 T cell receptor beta chains below all came from one sample that was sequenced in a study of Ad26.COV2.S vaccination and SARS-CoV-2 variants. Documented treatment: around 19 received Ad26.COV2.S at low or high dose, single or two shots; roughly five received placebo; per-sample allocation not given. All samples were drawn on day 63, counting from the first vaccine or placebo injection. Only in-frame clones appear in the TCRdb table, and some are missing; sequencing was by immunoSEQ multiplex PCR. Of roughly 400,000 clones detected, roughly 90% appear once; the ten largest clones hold around 1.7%. Sequenced here: peripheral blood, sampled in a trial of Ad26.COV2.S vaccine versus placebo. The receptors shown here come from a person between 18 and 65 years old who received the Ad26.COV2.S COVID-19 vaccine or a placebo.

CDR3 sequence: CASSFYGGAFYEQYF. The CDR3 DNA reads as TGTGCCAGCAGCTTTTACGGGGGGGCCTTCTACGAGCAGTACTTC. The genes are TRBV7-2 and TRBJ2-7; 8 bases align to TRBD2. Germline-derived CDR1 and CDR2 are SGHTA and FQGNSA. This CDR3 has 15 residues. J was trimmed by 3 bases and V by 3 bases; bases with no gene match: 7.

The chain recombines TRBV19 with TRBJ1-6; the match to TRBD1 covers 8 bases. Germline trimming cut 6 bases from V and 9 bases from J; bases unmatched to any gene: 10. The germline V gene has CDR1 LNHDA and CDR2 SQIVND (reference sequence). The CDR3 is made up of 15 amino acids. This chain's CDR3 is CASSQQDRVVSPLHF. CDR3 coding DNA: TGTGCCAGTAGCCAGCAGGACAGGGTCGTTTCACCCCTCCACTTT. The whole variable domain, filled in from reference TRBV19 and TRBJ1-6, reads DGGITQSPKYLFRKEGQNVTLSCEQNLNHDAMYWYRQDPGQGLRLIYYSQIVNDFQKGDIAEGYSVSREKKESFPLTVTSAQKNPTAFYLCASSQQDRVVSPLHFGNGTRLTVT.

This chain connects TRBV19 to TRBJ2-1; 8 bases line up with TRBD2. Germline CDR1 LNHDA, CDR2 SQIVND (reference sequence). The ends lost 5 bases at V and 6 bases at J; junction bases unmatched: 12. The CDR3 sequence is 16 residues long. In nucleotides, the CDR3 is TGTGCCAGTAGTGAAACCGATGGACTAGCAGGCAATGAGCAGTTCTTC. This codes for CASSETDGLAGNEQFF.

This clone was seen just once. V usage is TRBV19 and J usage is TRBJ2-7; 9 bases fit TRBD1. V dropped 6 bases and J dropped 3; count of bases not matched to a gene: 9. Looked up from germline, CDR1 is LNHDA and CDR2 is SQIVND (reference sequence). This CDR3 has 15 residues. CDR3 sequence reads: CASSMGQGSGYEQYF. The CDR3 nucleotides read TGTGCCAGTAGCATGGGACAGGGATCGGGCTACGAGCAGTACTTC.

The chain has TRBV19 and TRBJ2-1; D may match TRBD1 or TRBD2 (5 bases each). Germline CDR1 and CDR2: LNHDA and SQIVND (reference sequence). Trimming shortened V by 5 bases and J by 4 bases, and 15 bases separated the two germline ends. This CDR3 has 15 residues. The CDR3: CASSPLGDGYNEQFF. CDR3 DNA: TGTGCCAGTAGTCCCCTTGGGGACGGATACAATGAGCAGTTCTTC.

The chain recombines TRBV18 with TRBJ2-2, with D tentatively TRBD1 (5 bases). The germline V gene encodes CDR1 KGHSH and CDR2 LQKENI. V dropped 6 bases and J dropped 4 bases, with 15 bases sitting between them. The CDR3 length is 15 residues. DNA for the CDR3: TGTGCCAGCTCGGGGCTCCGGGCCGGCACCGGGGAGCTGTTTTTT. Its protein product is CASSGLRAGTGELFF.

The rearrangement links TRBV27 to TRBJ2-3; TRBD2 agrees at 10 bases. V gave up 8 bases and J gave up 0 bases; unmatched junction bases: 2. The CDR3 is 14 amino acids. Germline CDR1 reads MNHEY; CDR2 reads SMNVEV (reference sequence). CDR3 sequence: CASLAGGSTDTQYF. In DNA, the CDR3 is TGTGCCAGCTTAGCGGGGGGAAGCACAGATACGCAGTATTTT.

This chain joins TRBV5-1 and TRBJ1-4, with D perhaps matching TRBD1 (6 bases). V lost 2 bases and J 4 bases, leaving 12 bases between the germline ends. Germline-derived CDR1 and CDR2 are SGHRS and YFSETQ. This CDR3 is built from 15 residues. The DNA for the CDR3 is TGCGCCAGCAGCTTACAGGGAAGGAGTAATGAAAAACTGTTTTTT. Encoded protein: CASSLQGRSNEKLFF.

The chain recombines TRBV4-3 with TRBJ2-3; D might be TRBD2 (6 bases). Trimming removed 3 bases from V and 4 bases from J, with 8 bases in between. The CDR3 runs 13 residues. Germline lookup yields CDR1 LGHNA and CDR2 YSLEER. CDR3 in amino acids: CASSQTRADTQYF. The DNA of the CDR3 is TGCGCCAGCAGCCAGACTAGAGCAGATACGCAGTATTTT.

The rearrangement uses TRBV3-1 (or the pseudogene TRBV3-2) and TRBJ2-5, with 7 positions matching TRBD1. Losses at the gene ends were 5 bases for V and 4 bases for J; bases not matched to a gene: 7. Looked up from germline, CDR1 is LGHDT and CDR2 is YNNKEL (reference sequence). CDR3 length equals 14 residues. CDR3 in amino acids: CASSFRTGVETQYF. In DNA form, the CDR3 reads TGTGCCAGCAGCTTCCGGACAGGAGTAGAGACCCAGTACTTC.

The chain is built from TRBV7-2 and TRBJ1-5; 7 positions agree with TRBD1. Germline assignment: CDR1 SGHTA and CDR2 FQGNSA. J was trimmed by 9 bases and V by 5 bases; bases with no gene match: 10. This CDR3 comprises 14 residues. The CDR3 bases are TGTGCCAGCAGCGCCGGTGACAGGGCAGCGCCCCAGCATTTT. Residues: CASSAGDRAAPQHF.

The V gene is TRBV7-9, the J gene TRBJ2-7; the match to TRBD1 covers 7 bases. J was trimmed by 5 bases and V by 5 bases; bases with no gene match: 6. The CDR3 spans 13 residues. Germline assignment: CDR1 SEHNR and CDR2 FQNEAQ (reference sequence). Written as DNA, the CDR3 is TGTGCCAGCAGCCCCAGGGGGTTCCACGAGCAGTACTTC. Amino acid sequence: CASSPRGFHEQYF.

The chain has TRBV4-1 and TRBJ1-3, with no clear D. The V end lost 0 bases, the J end lost 6 bases, and 9 bases lay between the germline ends. The CDR3 is 14 residues long. The germline gives CDR1 MGHRA, CDR2 YSYEKL. DNA of the CDR3: TGCGCCAGCAGCCAAGACAGGATTGAAAACACCATATATTTT. Its protein is CASSQDRIENTIYF.

The V call is TRBV10-3, the J call TRBJ2-3; D might be TRBD1 or TRBD2, each matching 5 bases. The CDR3 runs 16 residues. The germline V gene has CDR1 ENHRY and CDR2 SYGVKD. V was cut by 5 bases and J by 2 bases, with 17 bases left in between. CDR3 nucleotide sequence: TGTGCCATCAGTCCCGGGGCAGAAAAACCCACAGATACGCAGTATTTT. It translates to CAISPGAEKPTDTQYF.

The chain combines TRBV7-2 with TRBJ1-2; D is possibly TRBD1 (6 bases). Germline V gene sequence: CDR1 SGHTA, CDR2 FQGNSA. Between the trimmed V and J ends, which lost 4 bases and 4 bases, there was a span of 10 bases. CDR3 length: 13 residues. The CDR3 loop reads CASSSDSPYGYTF. The CDR3, as DNA: TGTGCCAGCAGCTCGGACAGCCCCTATGGCTACACCTTC.

The chain couples TRBV10-3 to TRBJ1-2; a weak D match, TRBD1 (6 bases). From germline, CDR1 is ENHRY and CDR2 SYGVKD. The CDR3 is 12 amino acids. The germline V and J ends were trimmed by 8 bases and 6 bases, with 13 bases remaining between them. The CDR3 sequence: CAILGTGNGYTF. The CDR3 DNA reads TGTGCCATCCTCGGCACAGGGAATGGCTACACCTTC.

The CDR3 DNA reads TGTGCCAGCCCCATGCGGGGCGGGGGGGCCTTCTACAATGAGCAGTTCTTC. It translates to CASPMRGGGAFYNEQFF. The chain links TRBV7-2 to TRBJ2-1, with 9 bases identical to TRBD2. Germline V CDR1 and CDR2: SGHTA, FQGNSA. The junction had 14 bases not matched to a gene; V was cut back by 8 bases and J by 3 bases. The CDR3 length is 17 residues.

V gene TRBV15 combines with J gene TRBJ1-2; 9 positions match TRBD1. CDR1 LNHNV and CDR2 YYDKDF come from the germline V gene (reference sequence). CDR3 size: 18 residues. V lost 5 bases, J lost 3 bases, and 16 bases stayed unmatched. CDR3 sequence reads: CATSDERDNRDRDYGYTF. The CDR3, as DNA: TGTGCCACCAGCGATGAAAGAGATAACCGGGACAGGGACTATGGCTACACCTTC.

The rearrangement uses TRBV4-3 and TRBJ2-7; unclear D gene. The CDR3 has 16 amino acids. Germline V gene lookup returns CDR1 LGHNA and CDR2 YSLEER. Trimming removed 1 base at V and 2 bases at J, with 15 bases between. The CDR3 sequence: CASSQARQEPAYEQYF. For the CDR3, the DNA is TGCGCCAGCAGCCAAGCCCGGCAAGAACCTGCCTACGAGCAGTACTTC.

The genes are TRBV28 and TRBJ2-2; tentative D call: TRBD1 (7 bases). Trimming shortened V by 7 bases and J by 7 bases, and 22 bases separated the two germline ends. The germline V gene encodes CDR1 MDHEN and CDR2 SYDVKM. The CDR3 consists of 16 residues. The DNA of the CDR3 is TGTGCCAGCACCAATGGAGGGGCAGGGGGGAACGGGGAGCTGTTTTTT. Translation: CASTNGGAGGNGELFF. The entire variable domain, with the rest obtained from reference TRBV28 and TRBJ2-2, is as follows: DVKVTQSSRYLVKRTGEKVFLECVQDMDHENMFWYRQDPGLGLRLIYFSYDVKMKEKGDIPEGYSVSREKKERFSLILESASTNQTSMYLCASTNGGAGGNGELFFGEGSRLTVL.

The gene calls are TRBV19 and TRBJ2-1; perhaps D is TRBD1 or TRBD2 (5 bases each). Germline V gene sequence: CDR1 LNHDA, CDR2 SQIVND (reference sequence). V lost 5 bases and J 9 bases, leaving 5 bases between the germline ends. The CDR3 contains 10 residues. In DNA form, the CDR3 reads TGTGCCAGTAGTGGGGGTGAGCAGTTCTTC. This encodes CASSGGEQFF.

The CDR3 DNA reads as TGTGCCAGCAGTTTCCGACGCAGGGGATTGGCGTTCATGAACACTGAAGCTTTCTTT. Its protein is CASSFRRRGLAFMNTEAFF. The chain recombines TRBV28 with TRBJ1-1, with TRBD1 as a possible D gene (6 bases). Germline V gives CDR1 MDHEN, CDR2 SYDVKM. The CDR3 extends over 19 amino acids. Deletions cut 3 bases from V and 0 bases from J, with 23 bases between.